This T cell receptor (beta chain) was recorded in a study of blood T cell repertoires in COVID-19. Overall study: Samples taken during acute and convalescent COVID-19 were collected in the United States, Italy and Spain.

CDR1 is LGHNA, CDR2 YNFKEQ, per germline. The length of the CDR3 is 15 residues. The V gene lost 4 bases and the J gene lost 0 bases, with 12 bases spanning the gap. As processed by the authors: Cell counts per sample came from amplifying reference gene primers. Sequenced by immunoSEQ multiplex PCR; TCRdb stores in-frame clones only, minus some. V and J calls and clone size are copied from that table; D and trimming were computed from the DNA. The sample lists over 300,000 clones, about four fifths occurring once. Source material: peripheral blood. The J gene is TRBJ1-1, the V gene TRBV4-2, with D perhaps matching TRBD1 (5 bases). The TCR comes from a woman in her fifties or sixties with acute or convalescent COVID-19. CDR3 bases: TGTGCCAGCAGCCCAGGCCAGGGTTTGAACACTGAAGCTTTCTTT. This encodes CASSPGQGLNTEAFF.